The 32 T cell receptor beta chains presented below share a single source sample, sequenced in a study of blood T cell repertoires in COVID-19. The protocol was immunoSEQ multiplex PCR, while the TCRdb copy is restricted to in-frame clones and leaves out a portion. In the table there are under 150,000 clones, around 82% of which are singletons. Sequencing input: peripheral blood. The receptor source for this set is a man aged 60-69 years with acute or convalescent COVID-19.

The V and J genes are TRBV2 and TRBJ2-1; 9 bases are a match to TRBD2. This CDR3 comprises 13 residues. The V gene's germline CDR1 is SNHLY and CDR2 FYNNEI. The V and J ends lost 7 bases and 6 bases, in that order; junction bases with no gene match: 4. Here the CDR3 reads CASKGREGNEQFF. DNA for the CDR3: TGTGCCAGCAAGGGGCGGGAGGGCAATGAGCAGTTCTTC.

The V and J genes are TRBV10-3 and TRBJ2-3; 11 bases agree with TRBD2. The CDR3 extends over 16 amino acids. The V gene end was trimmed by 0 bases and the J gene end by 1 base; junction bases not matched to a gene: 0. CDR1 is ENHRY and CDR2 is SYGVKD in the germline V gene. CDR3 nucleotide sequence: TGTGCCATCAGTGAGTCGGGACTAGCGGGCACAGATACGCAGTATTTT. Translation gives CAISESGLAGTDTQYF.

CDR3 loop: CASSQAGRGNGEQFF. The CDR3 DNA follows: TGTGCCAGCAGCCAAGCGGGAAGAGGGAATGGTGAGCAGTTCTTC. The rearrangement links TRBV4-2 to TRBJ2-1, with D perhaps TRBD2 (5 bases). V was pared by 1 base and J by 9 bases, with 16 bases between. The CDR3 loop spans 15 amino acids. Germline V gene sequence: CDR1 LGHNA, CDR2 YNFKEQ.

This rearrangement joins TRBV11-2 to TRBJ2-7, with D tentatively TRBD2 (6 bases). V lost 0 bases and J 0 bases, leaving 12 bases between the germline ends. Germline-derived CDR1 and CDR2 are SGHAT and FQNNGV. The CDR3 is made up of 16 amino acids. CDR3 in amino acids: CASSLEAGRSSYEQYF. CDR3 nucleotides: TGTGCCAGCAGCTTAGAGGCGGGAAGGAGCTCCTACGAGCAGTACTTC.

Regarding this clone: This sample also contains other DNA sequences that code for the same CDR3. The genes are TRBV18 and TRBJ2-5; 7 positions match TRBD1. V lost 2 bases, J lost 1 base, and 1 base stayed unmatched. Germline V gene sequence: CDR1 KGHSH, CDR2 LQKENI. The CDR3 length is 14 residues. CDR3 sequence: CASSPAGGQETQYF. Written as DNA, the CDR3 is TGTGCCAGCTCACCAGCAGGGGGCCAAGAGACCCAGTACTTC.

This chain joins TRBV5-4 and TRBJ2-5, with 9 bases aligning to TRBD2. Germline assignment: CDR1 SGHNT and CDR2 YYREEE (reference sequence). There are 15 residues in the CDR3. V gave up 3 bases and J gave up 2 bases; unmatched junction bases: 5. The CDR3 DNA reads TGTGCCAGCAGCTCAAAGACTAGCGGACAAGAGACCCAGTACTTC. It encodes CASSSKTSGQETQYF.

V is TRBV6-1 and J is TRBJ1-2, with TRBD1 identical over 7 bases. CDR1 is MNHNS, CDR2 SASEGT, per germline. Trimming cost V 1 base and J 5 bases; bases outside gene matches: 4. The CDR3 contains 14 residues. CDR3 sequence: CASSEGQGAYGYTF. The CDR3 DNA reads TGTGCCAGCAGTGAAGGACAGGGAGCATATGGCTACACCTTC.

The chain recombines TRBV4-1 with TRBJ1-4; D not resolved. The germline gives CDR1 MGHRA, CDR2 YSYEKL. This CDR3 is 14 amino acids long. Between the trimmed V and J ends, which lost 4 bases and 5 bases, there was a span of 11 bases. DNA of the CDR3: TGCGCCAGCAGCCCCCAGCGGGCGAATGAAAAACTGTTTTTT. Encoded protein: CASSPQRANEKLFF.

This clone is a singleton in its sample. The rearrangement uses TRBV6-5 and TRBJ2-1; TRBD1 agrees at 8 bases. The junction had 2 bases not matched to a gene; V was cut back by 1 base and J by 9 bases. The CDR3 consists of 13 residues. Germline-derived CDR1 and CDR2 are MNHEY and SVGAGI. The CDR3 coding sequence is TGTGCCAGCAGTTACTACAGGGGGGTTGAGCAGTTCTTC. Encoded protein: CASSYYRGVEQFF.

The chain uses TRBV7-8 and TRBJ1-2; a possible D gene is TRBD1 (6 bases). From germline, CDR1 is SGHVS and CDR2 FQNEAQ. The CDR3 covers 13 residues. V dropped 5 bases and J dropped 4 bases, with 11 bases sitting between them. The CDR3 DNA reads as TGTGCCAGCAGCGGTGGGGGCAGCTATGGCTACACCTTC. As protein: CASSGGGSYGYTF.

This clone was seen just once. This chain uses TRBV28 with TRBJ1-2; TRBD1 aligns across 8 bases. Trimming at V came to 4 bases and at J to 8 bases, leaving 12 bases not matched to a gene. The germline V gene encodes CDR1 MDHEN and CDR2 SYDVKM. This CDR3 has 15 residues. In nucleotides, the CDR3 is TGTGCCAGCAGTTCTTTCTCAGGGGGCATTGGAGGCTACACCTTC. Its protein is CASSSFSGGIGGYTF.

About this clone: Germline is not matched at one junction end, which may reflect a read error. The chain is built from TRBV7-7 and TRBJ2-5, with 7 bases matching TRBD1. The CDR3 loop spans 15 amino acids. CDR1 and CDR2 from the germline V gene are SSHAT and FNYEAQ (reference sequence). The CDR3 sequence: CASSLREGAKETQYF. For the CDR3, the DNA is TGTGCTAGCAGCCTCCGAGAGGGGGCGAAAGAGACCCAGTACTTC.

The chain links TRBV19 to TRBJ1-4, with D uncertain. In germline, CDR1 is LNHDA, CDR2 SQIVND (reference sequence). The CDR3 has 14 residues. V lost 7 bases, J lost 0 bases, and 9 bases lay in between. The CDR3 nucleotides are TGTGCCAGTACCCCGACACCAACTAATGAAAAACTGTTTTTT. Translation: CASTPTPTNEKLFF.

The chain carries TRBV5-4 and TRBJ2-4, with 7 bases matching TRBD1. The CDR3 has 14 residues. Trimming cost V 2 bases and J 5 bases; bases outside gene matches: 4. The germline V gene encodes CDR1 SGHNT and CDR2 YYREEE (reference sequence). CDR3 DNA sequence: TGTGCCAGCAGCTTAAGGGGGCGAGAAAACATTCAGTACTTC. Its translation is CASSLRGRENIQYF.

The genes are TRBV27 and TRBJ1-2, with D possibly being TRBD1 (5 bases). The CDR3 totals 14 residues. Germline lookup yields CDR1 MNHEY and CDR2 SMNVEV (reference sequence). V dropped 5 bases and J dropped 1 base, with 11 bases sitting between them. CDR3 DNA: TGTGCCAGCAGTCTTTCGGGGGGTAACTATGGCTACACCTTC. Protein product: CASSLSGGNYGYTF.

The chain joins TRBV7-8 to TRBJ1-4; D is unresolved. The length of the CDR3 is 13 residues. With 1 base removed from V and 5 bases from J, the gap between germline ends came to 5 bases. Germline V gene data show CDR1 as SGHVS and CDR2 as FQNEAQ. DNA of the CDR3: TGTGCCAGCAGCTTAGGCAGGAATGAAAAACTGTTTTTT. This sequence encodes CASSLGRNEKLFF.

The chain uses TRBV6-5 and TRBJ2-2, with 7 bases aligning to TRBD2. This CDR3 has 15 residues. V was clipped by 7 bases and J by 7 bases; unmatched bases: 12. In germline, CDR1 is MNHEY, CDR2 SVGAGI. The CDR3 nucleotides read TGTGCCAGCACGGGAACCGGGAGGAACGACGGGGAGCTGTTTTTT. Translated, it gives CASTGTGRNDGELFF.

The V and J genes are TRBV3-1 (or the pseudogene TRBV3-2) and TRBJ2-7; maybe TRBD2 (5 bases). Germline CDR1 is LGHDT and CDR2 is YNNKEL (reference sequence). V dropped 2 bases and J dropped 0 bases, with 17 bases sitting between them. The CDR3 has 17 residues. As DNA, the CDR3 is TGTGCCAGCAGCCAAATCCCTCTCGGGAAGAGCTCCTACGAGCAGTACTTC. The encoded protein is CASSQIPLGKSSYEQYF.

The V and J genes are TRBV6-5 and TRBJ1-1, with a weak D call TRBD1 (5 bases). CDR1 is MNHEY, CDR2 SVGAGI, per germline. Trimming took 0 bases from V and 6 from J, leaving 8 bases between them. The CDR3 contains 13 residues. The CDR3 DNA is TGTGCCAGCAGTTACTCGTCAGGGCCTGAAGCTTTCTTT. Protein product: CASSYSSGPEAFF.

This clone was detected only once. The chain recombines TRBV28 with TRBJ1-5, with 7 nucleotides matching TRBD1. The CDR3 sequence is 16 residues long. Germline V gives CDR1 MDHEN, CDR2 SYDVKM. V lost 6 bases, J lost 4 bases, and 12 bases stayed unmatched. CDR3 nucleotides: TGTGCCAGCAGCAAAAGGGGGCTGGATGGAAATCAGCCCCAGCATTTT. It encodes CASSKRGLDGNQPQHF.

The chain recombines TRBV9 with TRBJ1-2; possible D gene TRBD1, 5 bases. With 0 bases removed from V and 3 bases from J, the gap between germline ends came to 12 bases. The CDR3 sequence is 15 residues long. Germline CDR1 is SGDLS and CDR2 is YYNGEE. CDR3 DNA sequence: TGTGCCAGCAGCGTAGCAGGGTCCTCGGACTATGGCTACACCTTC. This codes for CASSVAGSSDYGYTF.

The CDR3, as DNA: TGCAGCGTGGGACAGGGGGTTACTGAAGCTTTCTTT. Amino acids: CSVGQGVTEAFF. The rearrangement links TRBV29-1 to TRBJ1-1, with 11 bases lining up with TRBD1. The germline CDR1 and CDR2 sequences are SQVTM and ANQGSEA. The CDR3 is 12 residues long. V was pared by 6 bases and J by 5 bases, with 2 bases of the junction left unmatched.

The chain has TRBV15 and TRBJ1-6, with D tentatively TRBD1 (5 bases). Germline-derived CDR1 and CDR2 are LNHNV and YYDKDF (reference sequence). V shed 1 base and J shed 7 bases, with 11 bases lying between them. The CDR3 sequence is 15 residues long. CDR3 residues: CATSRAQGGNSPLHF. In DNA form, the CDR3 reads TGTGCCACCAGCAGAGCCCAGGGAGGCAATTCACCCCTCCACTTT.

The genes are TRBV6-1 and TRBJ1-1; D is unresolved. Germline-derived CDR1 and CDR2 are MNHNS and SASEGT. The CDR3 covers 13 residues. V shed 2 bases and J shed 2 bases, with 6 bases lying between them. The CDR3 region has the DNA TGTGCCAGCAGTGAAATCGGTAACACTGAAGCTTTCTTT. Its protein is CASSEIGNTEAFF.

This clone was found many times. The chain couples TRBV2 to TRBJ2-1, with 14 positions matching TRBD2. CDR3 length equals 15 residues. Germline values: CDR1 SNHLY, CDR2 FYNNEI. The trim removed 5 bases at V and 9 bases at J, leaving 6 bases unmatched. CDR3 amino acids: CASSPGTSGRLEQFF. The CDR3 DNA reads TGTGCCAGCAGTCCCGGGACTAGCGGGAGACTTGAGCAGTTCTTC.

The chain joins TRBV5-1 to TRBJ2-7; 9 bases agree with TRBD2. V trimming: 4 bases; J trimming: 3 bases; junction bases outside the gene matches: 8. The CDR3 has 15 amino acids. Germline-derived CDR1 and CDR2 are SGHRS and YFSETQ. The CDR3 loop is CASSPAGGSYYEQYF. The CDR3 nucleotides read TGCGCCAGCAGCCCAGCGGGGGGAAGTTACTACGAGCAGTACTTC.

The CDR3 region has the DNA TGTGCCAGCAGCCCGGCCACCGGGACATACTCCTACAATGAGCAGTTCTTC. It is translated as CASSPATGTYSYNEQFF. The chain uses TRBV5-5 and TRBJ2-1; tentatively, D is TRBD1 (6 bases). V lost 4 bases and J lost 0, with 17 bases in between. Germline values: CDR1 SGHKS, CDR2 YYEKEE (reference sequence). CDR3 length: 17 amino acids.

The chain recombines TRBV3-1 (or the pseudogene TRBV3-2) with TRBJ2-3; possibly TRBD2 for D (5 bases). The CDR3 totals 15 residues. Germline V CDR1 and CDR2: LGHDT, YNNKEL (reference sequence). The V and J ends lost 1 base and 4 bases respectively, with 12 bases between them. CDR3 bases: TGTGCCAGCAGCCAAGGTGGGAGTCACCCAGATACGCAGTATTTT. Protein product: CASSQGGSHPDTQYF.

The CDR3 loop is CASSIREVDTQYF. The CDR3 bases are TGTGCCAGTAGTATCAGGGAGGTAGATACGCAGTATTTT. The gene calls are TRBV19 and TRBJ2-3, with D perhaps TRBD2 (6 bases). The CDR3 extends over 13 amino acids. Trimming removed 3 bases at V and 5 bases at J, with 9 bases between. Germline CDR1 is LNHDA and CDR2 is SQIVND (reference sequence).

Ten or more counts support this clone. The V gene is TRBV6-5, the J gene TRBJ1-3; a weak D match, TRBD1 (5 bases). Germline-derived CDR1 and CDR2 are MNHEY and SVGAGI. CDR3 length: 14 amino acids. V was clipped by 4 bases and J by 8 bases, with 15 bases between them. CDR3 in DNA: TGTGCCAGCAGTTCCGGGACGGCGGGAGACACCATATATTTT. As protein: CASSSGTAGDTIYF.

For this clone: Additional DNA sequences in this sample encode the identical CDR3. V and J are TRBV5-1 and TRBJ2-1; 11 bases map to TRBD2. Germline trimming cut 4 bases from V and 7 bases from J; bases unmatched to any gene: 7. Germline V gives CDR1 SGHRS, CDR2 YFSETQ. The CDR3 is 15 residues long. CDR3 in amino acids: CASSPLAGEGNEQFF. CDR3 DNA: TGCGCCAGCAGCCCACTAGCGGGAGAGGGGAATGAGCAGTTCTTC. Combining the CDR3 with reference TRBV5-1 and TRBJ2-1 gives the whole variable domain KAGVTQTPRYLIKTRGQQVTLSCSPISGHRSVSWYQQTPGQGLQFLFEYFSETQRNKGNFPGRFSGRQFSNSRSEMNVSTLELGDSALYLCASSPLAGEGNEQFFGPGTRLTVL.

V is TRBV5-4 and J is TRBJ1-1, with D unclear. There are 12 residues in the CDR3. Germline V gene data show CDR1 as SGHNT and CDR2 as YYREEE (reference sequence). V was cut by 4 bases and J by 1 base, with 5 bases left in between. CDR3: CASSHWNTEAFF. CDR3 bases: TGTGCCAGCAGCCACTGGAACACTGAAGCTTTCTTT.